The present T cell receptor beta chain was sequenced within a study of blood T cells in healthy people across ages. This CDR3 contains 11 residues. Germline V CDR1 and CDR2: DFQATT, SNEGSKA (reference sequence). This clonotype showed up just a few times. A clone one base away is much larger, so this may be a read error. For the second PCR, which ran for about 7 to 11 cycles, a sample-barcoded 5' primer and a J-beta primer mix were used. Each CDR3 protein is one row after TCRdb ran MiXCR on the 5' RACE reads. The sample lists some 790,000 distinct CDR3 sequences; about 28% were seen once. This sequence was found in a woman older than 75 in good health. The chain uses TRBV20-1 and TRBJ2-4; no clear D gene. The end of the DNA is better explained by TRBJ2-7, so the J call may be wrong. The sequencing input was blood. The CDR3 coding sequence is TGCAGTGCTCCCTGGTGGGGCGAGCAGTACTTC. Protein sequence: CSAPWWGEQYF.